A selection of T cell receptor beta chains follows, all from one sample in a study of cytomegalovirus exposure and HLA in healthy donors. Clones were read by immunoSEQ multiplex PCR, and TCRdb kept only the in-frame ones, dropping some. Among more than 95,000 clones listed, approximately 80% were seen once. The material sequenced was PBMCs. The receptors stem from a man younger than 45 in good health and CMV-seronegative. Both conserved end residues are part of each CDR3. A D gene is named only where the DNA matches it firmly. A row's size may be missing; if present it is once, few, many or a size class.

j_call v_call d_call clone_size cdr3_aa cdr3_nt
TRBJ2-7 TRBV7-2 TRBD2 . CASSYPGGTYEQYF TGTGCCAGCAGCTACCCGGGGGGGACCTACGAGCAGTACTTC
TRBJ2-3 TRBV4-2 TRBD2 . CASSQEGEGDTQYF TGTGCCAGCAGCCAAGAGGGGGAGGGCGATACGCAGTATTTT
TRBJ2-7 TRBV6-5 . . CASSYSATQVVYEQYF TGTGCCAGCAGTTACTCGGCGACACAGGTCGTCTACGAGCAGTACTTC
TRBJ2-1 TRBV5-4 TRBD2 . CASSQTSEQFF TGTGCCAGCAGCCAGACTAGCGAGCAGTTCTTC
TRBJ2-2 TRBV5-1 TRBD2 few CASSFSGSSTGELFF TGCGCCAGCAGCTTTAGCGGGAGTTCCACCGGGGAGCTGTTTTTT
TRBJ1-1 TRBV7-7 TRBD1 . CASSFTDRGRVNTEAFF TGTGCCAGCAGCTTTACCGACAGGGGGCGGGTGAACACTGAAGCTTTCTTT
TRBJ2-4 TRBV15 TRBD1 . CATRRPGGHIQYF TGTGCCACCCGAAGGCCAGGGGGTCACATTCAGTACTTC
TRBJ2-4 TRBV7-9 . . CASSRDRIAKNIQYF TGTGCCAGCAGCAGAGACAGGATAGCCAAAAACATTCAGTACTTC
TRBJ2-7 TRBV7-9 . once CASSLGRDEQYF TGTGCCAGCAGCTTAGGCAGGGACGAGCAGTACTTC
TRBJ1-3 TRBV7-6 . . CASSLRRGSGNTIYF TGTGCCAGCAGCTTACGGAGGGGCTCTGGAAACACCATATATTTT
TRBJ2-7 TRBV10-2 . . CASSAHLGPPGEQYF TGCGCCAGCAGTGCGCACCTAGGACCACCGGGAGAGCAGTACTTC
TRBJ2-7 TRBV29-1 TRBD1 . CSATDRGTYEQYF TGCAGCGCTACGGACAGGGGCACCTACGAGCAGTACTTC
TRBJ2-5 TRBV28 TRBD2 . CASAGLAGDLQETQYF TGTGCCAGCGCTGGACTAGCGGGGGACCTCCAAGAGACCCAGTACTTC
TRBJ2-5 TRBV7-9 . . CASSLDEPQETQYF TGTGCCAGCAGCTTAGACGAGCCACAAGAGACCCAGTACTTC
TRBJ2-7 TRBV11-3 . . CASSAQDSYEQYF TGTGCCAGCAGCGCCCAGGACAGCTACGAGCAGTACTTC
TRBJ2-3 TRBV5-1 . . CASSLVGGSTDTQYF TGCGCCAGCAGCTTGGTCGGCGGGAGCACAGATACGCAGTATTTT